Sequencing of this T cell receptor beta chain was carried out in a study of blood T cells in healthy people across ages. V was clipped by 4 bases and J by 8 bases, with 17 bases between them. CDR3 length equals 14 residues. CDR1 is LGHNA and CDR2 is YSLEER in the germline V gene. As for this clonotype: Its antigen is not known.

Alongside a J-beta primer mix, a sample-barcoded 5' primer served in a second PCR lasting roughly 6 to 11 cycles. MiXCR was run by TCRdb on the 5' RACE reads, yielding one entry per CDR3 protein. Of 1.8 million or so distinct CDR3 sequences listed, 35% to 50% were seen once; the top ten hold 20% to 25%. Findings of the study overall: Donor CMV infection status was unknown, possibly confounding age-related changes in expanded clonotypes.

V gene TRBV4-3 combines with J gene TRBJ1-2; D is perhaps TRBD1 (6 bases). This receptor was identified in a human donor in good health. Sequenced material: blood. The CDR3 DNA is TGCGCCAGCAGCCTCCTGGAAGGGGGTAAGGGCTACACCTTC. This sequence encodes CASSLLEGGKGYTF.